This T cell receptor (beta chain) was identified in a study of blood T cell repertoires in COVID-19. Study context: Sources were T cells, B-cell-depleted T cells, or PBMCs; the material itself was cDNA or gDNA.

Germline CDR1 is LNHDA and CDR2 is SQIVND (reference sequence). CDR3 length: 15 residues. V lost 7 bases and J lost 2, with 12 bases in between. The table came from immunoSEQ multiplex PCR; TCRdb's copy has only in-frame clones and leaves some out. The sample holds hundreds of thousands of clones; around 87% are singletons and the top ten take over 2%. The clonotype comes from a woman aged 25-40 years who had recovered from COVID-19. Sequenced material: peripheral blood. The chain has TRBV19 and TRBJ2-6, with TRBD2 as a possible D gene (5 bases). CDR3 amino acids: CASTGRSTGANVLTF. CDR3 nucleotides: TGTGCCAGTACGGGAAGGAGTACTGGGGCCAACGTCCTGACTTTC. Supplemented by reference TRBV19 and TRBJ2-6, the full variable domain reads DGGITQSPKYLFRKEGQNVTLSCEQNLNHDAMYWYRQDPGQGLRLIYYSQIVNDFQKGDIAEGYSVSREKKESFPLTVTSAQKNPTAFYLCASTGRSTGANVLTFGAGSRLTVL.